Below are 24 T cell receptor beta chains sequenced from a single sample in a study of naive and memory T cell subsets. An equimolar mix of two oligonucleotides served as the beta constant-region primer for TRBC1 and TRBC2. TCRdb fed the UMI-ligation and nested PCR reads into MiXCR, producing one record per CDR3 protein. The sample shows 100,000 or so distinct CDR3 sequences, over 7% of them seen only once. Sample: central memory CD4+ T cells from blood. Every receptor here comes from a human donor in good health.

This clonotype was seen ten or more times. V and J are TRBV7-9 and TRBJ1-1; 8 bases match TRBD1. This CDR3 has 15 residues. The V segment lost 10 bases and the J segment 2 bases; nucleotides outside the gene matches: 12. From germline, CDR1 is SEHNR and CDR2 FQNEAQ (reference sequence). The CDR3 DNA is TGTGCCAATTCAACTCAGGGGGCTTTCAACACTGAAGCTTTCTTT. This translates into CANSTQGAFNTEAFF.

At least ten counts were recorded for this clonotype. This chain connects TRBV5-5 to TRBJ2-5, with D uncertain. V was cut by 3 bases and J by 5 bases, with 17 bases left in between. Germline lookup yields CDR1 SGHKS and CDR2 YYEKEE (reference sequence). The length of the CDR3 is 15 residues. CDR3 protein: CASSSGPYPTETQYF. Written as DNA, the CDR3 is TGTGCCAGCAGCTCTGGACCCTACCCCACGGAGACCCAGTACTTC.

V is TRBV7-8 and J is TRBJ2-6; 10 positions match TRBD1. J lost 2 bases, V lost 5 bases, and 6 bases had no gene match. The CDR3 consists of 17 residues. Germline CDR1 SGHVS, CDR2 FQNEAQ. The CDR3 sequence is CASSHRQGATGANVLTF. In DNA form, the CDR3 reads TGTGCCAGCAGCCACCGACAGGGGGCTACTGGGGCCAACGTCCTGACTTTC.

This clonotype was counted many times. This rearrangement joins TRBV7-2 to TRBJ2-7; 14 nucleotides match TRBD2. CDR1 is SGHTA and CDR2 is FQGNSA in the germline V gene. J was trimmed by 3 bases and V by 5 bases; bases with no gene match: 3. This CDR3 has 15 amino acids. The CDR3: CASSLGTSGSYEQYF. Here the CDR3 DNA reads TGTGCCAGCAGCCTAGGGACTAGCGGGAGCTACGAGCAGTACTTC.

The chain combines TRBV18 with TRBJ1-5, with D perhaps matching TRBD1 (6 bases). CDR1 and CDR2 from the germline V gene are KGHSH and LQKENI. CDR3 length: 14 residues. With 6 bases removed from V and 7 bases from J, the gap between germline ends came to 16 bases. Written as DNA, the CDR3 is TGTGCCAGCTCCGCGGGACACGGTGGGCAGCCCCAGCATTTT. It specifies CASSAGHGGQPQHF.

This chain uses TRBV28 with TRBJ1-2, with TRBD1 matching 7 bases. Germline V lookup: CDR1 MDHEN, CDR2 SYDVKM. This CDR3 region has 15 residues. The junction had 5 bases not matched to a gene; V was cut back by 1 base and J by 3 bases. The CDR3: CASSLYRDSHYGYTF. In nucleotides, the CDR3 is TGTGCCAGCAGTTTATATAGGGACAGTCACTATGGCTACACCTTC.

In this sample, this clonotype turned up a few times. In nucleotides, the CDR3 is TGCGCCAGCAGTCATCGGGGCGGGCCCTCCTACAATGAGCAGTTCTTC. Translated: CASSHRGGPSYNEQFF. V and J are TRBV23-1 and TRBJ2-1; D tentatively reads TRBD1 or TRBD2 (5 bases each). TRBV23-1 is labeled an ORF, and its function is uncertain. The CDR3 covers 16 residues. Trimming took off 3 bases at V and 0 bases at J, with 12 bases between the two ends.

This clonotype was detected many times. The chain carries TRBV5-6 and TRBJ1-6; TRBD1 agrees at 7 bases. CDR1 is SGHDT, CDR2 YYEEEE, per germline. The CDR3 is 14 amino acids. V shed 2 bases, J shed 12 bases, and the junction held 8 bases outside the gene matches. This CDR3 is CASSFGQALQPLHF. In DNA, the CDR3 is TGTGCCAGCAGCTTTGGACAGGCCCTTCAACCCCTCCACTTT.

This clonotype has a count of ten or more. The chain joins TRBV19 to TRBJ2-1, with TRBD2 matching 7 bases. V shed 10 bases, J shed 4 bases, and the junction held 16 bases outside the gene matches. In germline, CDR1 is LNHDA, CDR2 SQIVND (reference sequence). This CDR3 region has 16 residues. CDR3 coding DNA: TGTGCCACGAAAGGGACGGGAGGAGGAATTTACAATGAGCAGTTCTTC. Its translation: CATKGTGGGIYNEQFF.

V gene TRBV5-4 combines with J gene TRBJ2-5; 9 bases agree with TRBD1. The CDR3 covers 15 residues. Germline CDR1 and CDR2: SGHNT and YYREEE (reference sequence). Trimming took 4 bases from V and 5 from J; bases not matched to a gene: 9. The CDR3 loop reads CASSGQGFGHETQYF. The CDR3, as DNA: TGTGCCAGCAGCGGACAGGGGTTTGGCCATGAGACCCAGTACTTC. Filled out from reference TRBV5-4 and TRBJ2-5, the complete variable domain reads ETGVTQSPTHLIKTRGQQVTLRCSSQSGHNTVSWYQQALGQGPQFIFQYYREEENGRGNFPPRFSGLQFPNYSSELNVNALELDDSALYLCASSGQGFGHETQYFGPGTRLLVL.

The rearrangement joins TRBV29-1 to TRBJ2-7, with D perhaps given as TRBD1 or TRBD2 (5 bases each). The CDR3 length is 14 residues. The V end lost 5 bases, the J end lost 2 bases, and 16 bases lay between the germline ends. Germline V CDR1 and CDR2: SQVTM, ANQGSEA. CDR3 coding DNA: TGCAGCGTTATTTTGGGACGGCGGGCCTACGAGCAGTACTTC. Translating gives CSVILGRRAYEQYF.

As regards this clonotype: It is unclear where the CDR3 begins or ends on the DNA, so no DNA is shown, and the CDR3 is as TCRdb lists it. The CDR3 reads CSAISVRGGSTDTQYF. V gene TRBV20-1 combines with J gene TRBJ2-3; the table assigns TRBD2, which was not confirmed against the DNA. Germline CDR1 and CDR2: DFQATT and SNEGSKA (reference sequence). From its first to its last residue, the CDR3 has 16 amino acids.

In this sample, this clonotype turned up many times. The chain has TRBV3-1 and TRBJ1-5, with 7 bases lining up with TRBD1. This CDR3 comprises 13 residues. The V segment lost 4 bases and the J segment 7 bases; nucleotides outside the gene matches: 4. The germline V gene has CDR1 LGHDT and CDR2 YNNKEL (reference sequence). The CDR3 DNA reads TGTGCCAGCAGCCTGAGACAGGGACAGCCCCAGCATTTT. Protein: CASSLRQGQPQHF.

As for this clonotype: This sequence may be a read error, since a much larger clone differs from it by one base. CDR3 amino acids: CVWRTGSPLHF. DNA for the CDR3: TGTGTCTGGAGAACGGGTTCACCCCTCCACTTT. The chain couples TRBV30 to TRBJ1-6; D is undetermined. Germline loops: CDR1 GTSNPN, CDR2 SVGIG (reference sequence). The CDR3 is 11 residues long.

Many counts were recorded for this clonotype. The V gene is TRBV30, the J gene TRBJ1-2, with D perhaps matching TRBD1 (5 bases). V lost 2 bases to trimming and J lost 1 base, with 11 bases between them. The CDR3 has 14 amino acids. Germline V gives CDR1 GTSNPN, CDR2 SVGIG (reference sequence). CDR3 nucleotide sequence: TGTGCCTGGAGTCTTCATCAGGGTAACTATGGCTACACCTTC. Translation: CAWSLHQGNYGYTF.

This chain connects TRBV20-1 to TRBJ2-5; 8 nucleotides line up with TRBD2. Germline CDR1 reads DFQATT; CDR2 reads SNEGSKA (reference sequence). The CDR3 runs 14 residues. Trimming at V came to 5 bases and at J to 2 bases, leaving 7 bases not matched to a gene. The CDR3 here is CSASVAGTQETQYF. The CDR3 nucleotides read TGCAGTGCTTCCGTAGCGGGAACTCAAGAGACCCAGTACTTC.

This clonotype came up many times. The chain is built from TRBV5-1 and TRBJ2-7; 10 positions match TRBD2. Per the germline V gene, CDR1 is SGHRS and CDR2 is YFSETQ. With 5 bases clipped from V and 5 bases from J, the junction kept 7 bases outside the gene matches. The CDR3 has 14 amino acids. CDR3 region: CASSPGLAYDEQYF. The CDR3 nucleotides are TGCGCCAGCAGTCCGGGACTAGCGTATGACGAGCAGTACTTC.

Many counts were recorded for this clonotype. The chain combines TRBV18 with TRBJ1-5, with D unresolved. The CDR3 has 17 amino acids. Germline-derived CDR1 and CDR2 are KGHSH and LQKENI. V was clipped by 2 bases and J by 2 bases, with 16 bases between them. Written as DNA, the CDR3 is TGTGCCAGCTCACCATCAGCCGCGGTGGACGGCAATCAGCCCCAGCATTTT. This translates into CASSPSAAVDGNQPQHF.

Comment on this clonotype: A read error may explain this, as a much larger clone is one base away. The CDR3 DNA reads as TGTACCAGCAGCCAGCAGGGTCGGAGCAATCAGCCCCAGCATTTT. Translated, it gives CTSSQQGRSNQPQHF. V is TRBV4-2 and J is TRBJ1-5; TRBD1 is a possible D gene (5 bases). CDR1 LGHNA and CDR2 YNFKEQ come from the germline V gene. The CDR3 is 15 amino acids.

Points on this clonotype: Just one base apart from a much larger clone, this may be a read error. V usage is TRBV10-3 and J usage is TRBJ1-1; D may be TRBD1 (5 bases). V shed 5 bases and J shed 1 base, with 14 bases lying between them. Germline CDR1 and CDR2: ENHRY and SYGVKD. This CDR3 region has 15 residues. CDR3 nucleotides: TGTGCCATCAGTCACGAGGGGTATACGAACACTGAAGCTTTCTTT. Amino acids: CAISHEGYTNTEAFF.

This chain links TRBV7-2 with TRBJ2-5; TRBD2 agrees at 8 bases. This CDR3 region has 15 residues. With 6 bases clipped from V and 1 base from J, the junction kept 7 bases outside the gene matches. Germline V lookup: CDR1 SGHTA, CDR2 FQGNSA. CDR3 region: CASRPPSGGQETQYF. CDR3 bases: TGTGCCAGCAGGCCTCCCAGCGGGGGCCAAGAGACCCAGTACTTC.

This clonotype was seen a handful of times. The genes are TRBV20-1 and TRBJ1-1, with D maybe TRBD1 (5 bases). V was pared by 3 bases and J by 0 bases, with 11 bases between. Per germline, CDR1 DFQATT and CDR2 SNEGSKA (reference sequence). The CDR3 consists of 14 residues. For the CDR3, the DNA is TGCAGTGCTAGGACGCGACAGATGAACACTGAAGCTTTCTTT. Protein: CSARTRQMNTEAFF.

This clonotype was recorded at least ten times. CDR3 region: CASRSSGSSYNEQFF. The CDR3, as DNA: TGTGCCAGCAGGTCTAGCGGCAGCTCCTACAATGAGCAGTTCTTC. The chain uses TRBV12-3 or TRBV12-4 and TRBJ2-1; the match to TRBD2 covers 7 bases. CDR3 size: 15 residues. J gave up 0 bases and V 6 bases, and 5 bases lay outside the gene matches.

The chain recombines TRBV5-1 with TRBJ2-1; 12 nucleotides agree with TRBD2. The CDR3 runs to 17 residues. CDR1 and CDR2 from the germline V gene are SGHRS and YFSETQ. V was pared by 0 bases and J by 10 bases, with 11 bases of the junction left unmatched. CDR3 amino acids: CASSLGLTSGSFGEQFF. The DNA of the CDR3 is TGCGCCAGCAGCTTGGGCCTGACTAGCGGGAGCTTTGGGGAGCAGTTCTTC.